This T cell receptor (beta chain) appears in the sequencing data of a study of T cells in Graves' hyperthyroidism and ophthalmopathy. Amplified TCR beta CDR3 regions derived from RNA transcripts. The primer set for the first-round RT-PCR of the TCR CDR3 was HTBI. MiXCR, run by TCRdb on the multiplex PCR reads, gives a single entry per CDR3 protein. The sample lists hundreds of thousands of distinct CDR3 sequences, approximately 40% occurring once. Study-wide findings and caveats: The model foresaw ophthalmopathy a median approximately 6.3 months prior to onset.

Pregnant or lactating patients were excluded, as were those with uncontrolled infection or other autoimmune disease. Diagnostic assessment was based on clinical symptoms, serum thyroxine and TRAb, thyroid ultrasound and orbital computed tomography. On this clonotype itself: Antigen: not known.

The CDR3 length is 17 residues. V was shortened by 6 bases and J by 0 bases, with 20 bases between the two germline ends. This chain joins TRBV12-3 or TRBV12-4 and TRBJ1-2; D unclear. The TCR originated in a woman between 35 and 50 years old with Graves' hyperthyroidism. Input material: blood. The chain's CDR3 is CASSERAPSFSNYGYTF. The CDR3 DNA follows: TGTGCCAGCAGCGAACGGGCCCCCTCTTTCTCTAACTATGGCTACACCTTC.